This TCR beta chain was found in a study of human T cells and chemical hapten exposure. Study-wide findings and caveats: TCRs exceeding 1 in 1000 frequency stayed unchanged with DPC sensitization. Against controls, expanded TCRs gave rise to significantly more large CDR3 similarity clusters.

Each cDNA molecule in the library carried unique molecular identifiers. One entry per CDR3 protein results from TCRdb running MiXCR on the RACE reads. The sample contains 350,000 or so distinct CDR3 sequences, around 7% of which appear only once. This clonotype was picked up a small number of times. Its antigen is unknown. Regarding time point: patch test 1, 2 weeks after DPC sensitization. Indicated treatment: therapeutic diphenylcyclopropenone sensitization with weekly scalp DPC. This CDR3 has 19 amino acids. J gave up 1 base and V 1 base, and 6 bases lay outside the gene matches. Germline V gives CDR1 MNHEY, CDR2 SVGAGI.

The J gene is TRBJ2-2, the V gene TRBV6-5; 13 bases map to TRBD2. The origin of this receptor is a woman aged 18-29 years with alopecia areata. Some clones in this sample may be carry-over from other donors' samples. This sample comprised whole blood, obtained in connection with sensitization to the hapten diphenylcyclopropenone (DPC). This chain's CDR3 is CASSYLGTSGDQNTGELFF. CDR3 in DNA: TGTGCCAGCAGTTACTTAGGGACTAGCGGGGACCAGAACACCGGGGAGCTGTTTTTT.